The clone carrying this TCR beta chain was detected many times. Its matching antigen is unknown. The V gene's germline CDR1 is LNHDA and CDR2 SQIVND (reference sequence). The trim removed 3 bases at V and 1 base at J, leaving 1 base unmatched. This CDR3 is 15 amino acids long. This specimen comes from a study of human T cells and chemical hapten exposure. Study in general: Patches with 0.01% DPC went on the upper back, and the tests were read at 6 days.

In TCRdb, the RACE reads were re-called with MiXCR into one record per CDR3 protein. The table lists about 26,000 distinct CDR3 sequences, 8% to 9.5% of them singletons, with about 7% in the top ten. General study points: No shift was seen in TCRs above 1 in 1000 frequency with DPC sensitization. Expanded TCR sets contained significantly more large CDR3 similarity clusters than controls.

Time point denoted: patch test 2, 6 weeks after DPC sensitization. This sample's treatment: therapeutic diphenylcyclopropenone sensitization with weekly scalp DPC. Investigators collected blood before applying each patch test. The origin of this receptor is a man aged 30-40 years with alopecia areata. Some clones in this sample may be carry-over from other donors' samples. The input for sequencing was whole blood, taken in connection with sensitization to the hapten diphenylcyclopropenone (DPC). The V gene is TRBV19, the J gene TRBJ1-5; 9 bases map to TRBD1. The CDR3 protein is CASSMGTGSNQPQHF. The CDR3 nucleotides read TGTGCCAGTAGTATGGGGACAGGGAGCAATCAGCCCCAGCATTTT.